This T cell receptor (beta chain) originates from a study of cytomegalovirus exposure and HLA in healthy donors. Overall study results and limits: No immune exposure information besides CMV serostatus was available. Across HLA loci, a later analysis found differing TCR association rates, with DRB1 most and HLA-C fewest.

The PCR employed 60 Vbeta primers together with 13 Jbeta primers. The method was immunoSEQ multiplex PCR; TCRdb's version includes in-frame clones alone and lacks a portion of them. This sample has more than 150,000 clones; more than 65% occur once, and the top ten carry 2% to 2.5%. Donors in the study were healthy people who gave bone marrow. This clone was picked up a small number of times. Its antigen remains unidentified. This CDR3 has 15 residues. Germline V gives CDR1 SGDLS, CDR2 YYNGEE. Germline trimming cut 0 bases from V and 1 base from J; bases unmatched to any gene: 3. The V gene is TRBV9, the J gene TRBJ2-5; 7 nucleotides agree with TRBD1. The sequence derives from a young woman in good health and CMV-seropositive. The specimen sequenced was PBMCs. CDR3 sequence reads: CASSVDRGGQETQYF. CDR3 DNA sequence: TGTGCCAGCAGCGTAGACAGGGGTGGCCAAGAGACCCAGTACTTC.